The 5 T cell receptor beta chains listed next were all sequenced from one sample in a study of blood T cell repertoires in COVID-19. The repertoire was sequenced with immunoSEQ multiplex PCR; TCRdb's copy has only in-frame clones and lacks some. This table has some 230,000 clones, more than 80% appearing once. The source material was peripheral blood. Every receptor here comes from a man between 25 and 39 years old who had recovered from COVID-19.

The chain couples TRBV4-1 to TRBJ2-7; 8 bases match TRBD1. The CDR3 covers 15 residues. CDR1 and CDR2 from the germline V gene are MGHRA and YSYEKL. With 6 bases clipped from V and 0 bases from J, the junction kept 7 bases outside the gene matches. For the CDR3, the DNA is TGCGCCAGCAGTCACGGACAGGGACCCTCCTACGAGCAGTACTTC. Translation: CASSHGQGPSYEQYF.

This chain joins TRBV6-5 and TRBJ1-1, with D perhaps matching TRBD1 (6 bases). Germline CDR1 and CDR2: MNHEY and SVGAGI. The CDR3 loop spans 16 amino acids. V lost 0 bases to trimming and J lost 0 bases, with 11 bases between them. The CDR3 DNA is TGTGCCAGCAGTTACTCGAACGAGGGGGTGAACACTGAAGCTTTCTTT. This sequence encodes CASSYSNEGVNTEAFF.

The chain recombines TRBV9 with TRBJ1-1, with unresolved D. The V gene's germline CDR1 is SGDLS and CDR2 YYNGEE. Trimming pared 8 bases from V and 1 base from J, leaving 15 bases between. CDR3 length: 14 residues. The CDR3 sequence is CASSRSSANTEAFF. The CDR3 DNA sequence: TGTGCCAGTTCGAGATCTAGCGCGAACACTGAAGCTTTCTTT.

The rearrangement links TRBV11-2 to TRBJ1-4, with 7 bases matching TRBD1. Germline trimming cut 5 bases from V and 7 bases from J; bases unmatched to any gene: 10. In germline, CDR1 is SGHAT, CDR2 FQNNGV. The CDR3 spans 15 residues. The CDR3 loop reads CASSDSRQGGEKLFF. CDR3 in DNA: TGTGCCAGCAGCGATAGCCGACAGGGAGGTGAAAAACTGTTTTTT.

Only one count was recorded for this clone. CDR3: CASSLMGTGGYEQYF. The CDR3 nucleotides are TGCGCCAGCAGCCTCATGGGGACAGGGGGCTACGAGCAGTACTTC. The chain recombines TRBV4-1 with TRBJ2-7; 11 bases line up with TRBD1. The CDR3 sequence is 15 residues long. Germline CDR1 and CDR2: MGHRA and YSYEKL. Unmatched junction bases numbered 5, after V lost 4 bases and J lost 3 bases.